This TCR beta chain was obtained from a study of blood T cell repertoires in COVID-19 (TCRdb year 2020). Background for the entire study: Collaborator samples came from the United States, Italy and Spain and covered acute and convalescent phases of COVID-19. The prospective study material was composed of cDNA or gDNA derived from T cells, B-cell-depleted T cells, or PBMCs. Subjects who had been exposed to COVID-19, were actively infected with it, or had recovered from it provided the deeply sampled blood TCRbeta repertoires that made up the dataset. The repertoires were made available in a free public database intended to serve as a resource for research on the immune response to SARS-CoV-2. The samples were drawn from the first 160 participants of the ongoing ImmuneRACE study and from some 1,300 subjects provided by 6 global collaborators. The sample metadata nearly always contained a de-identified subject ID, COVID-19 status, age in years and sex. HLA class I and class II types, where available, came from metadata supplied by the sample provider rather than from assay-based typing. The investigation overall reported the following: How much clinical and demographic metadata was included differed by source and by participant, and the metadata was provided uncurated.

Each collaborating institution followed its own protocols to collect whole blood in K2EDTA tubes. For TCRbeta analysis, collaborators shipped samples in one of three forms: frozen whole blood, isolated PBMCs, or DNA extracted from either of those sample types. This clone was recorded once. It has no known antigen specificity. No base qualities exist here, and no much larger clone lies one base off it. TCRbeta CDR3 regions were amplified from genomic DNA by means of the immunoSEQ Assay, a bias-controlled multiplex PCR. In the paper's pipeline: Within the assay, amplification of reference gene primers was used to estimate how many nucleated cells each sample contained. To quantify the absolute abundance of each unique TCRbeta CDR3 rearrangement, sequence reads were collapsed and filtered. For each sample, productive Simpson clonality was calculated by taking the square root of Simpson's diversity index across productive rearrangements. Imported from immuneACCESS, the table was reduced by TCRdb to in-frame sequences with V and J called. These copies leave out some clones; in studies compared against another copy, an unresolved V gene accounts for under half, and the cause of the remainder is not known. From that table come the V and J calls and clone size; the DNA was used to work out D and trimming. This sample has fewer than 35,000 clones in its table, and approximately 86% of those were observed once. Roughly 24% of the sample belongs to the ten largest clones.

V ends up 0 bases short and J 5 bases short, with an unmatched junction base count of 4. Including the terminal cysteine and phenylalanine, the CDR3 comprises 16 residues. Solely the CDR3 DNA is kept, with 48 bases framed from the first base. CDR1 LGHNA and CDR2 YNFKEQ are derived from the germline V gene. Recombination connected TRBV4-2 to TRBJ1-4; 9 bases in the middle match TRBD1. Sequencing was carried out using peripheral blood. This TCR was recovered from a woman aged 80 or older with active or convalescent COVID-19. The CDR3 protein sequence reads: CASSQDIGQGNEKLFF. The DNA sequence is TGTGCCAGCAGCCAAGATATCGGACAGGGGAATGAAAAACTGTTTTTT.